Each of the 11 T cell receptor beta chains below was sequenced from the same sample in a study of metastatic and nonmetastatic thyroid tumors. Not a single patient had been given any form of treatment at any point before undergoing thyroid surgery. TCRdb re-called the PCR reads via MiXCR. Of about 46,000 clones in the sample, approximately 24% were seen once. Input material: blood. These receptors all stem from a male donor with papillary thyroid cancer or a benign thyroid nodule (not recorded which). Some clones in this sample may be carry-over from other donors' samples.

This chain joins TRBV20-1 and TRBJ2-7; the match to TRBD2 covers 9 bases. After removal of 5 bases from V and 2 bases from J, the junction contained 7 bases not matched to a gene. CDR3 length: 14 amino acids. CDR1 is DFQATT and CDR2 is SNEGSKA in the germline V gene (reference sequence). The CDR3 nucleotides are TGCAGTGCTGGAACGGCGGGAGGGGCCTACGAGCAGTACTTC. Amino acid sequence: CSAGTAGGAYEQYF.

This clone has a count of ten or more. The sample has other DNA sequences that encode this CDR3 too. The J gene is TRBJ1-2, the V gene TRBV7-9; no clear D gene. V lost 4 bases to trimming and J lost 6 bases, with 18 bases between them. CDR1 is SEHNR and CDR2 is FQNEAQ in the germline V gene (reference sequence). This CDR3 is built from 15 residues. The CDR3: CASSSPVGGNHGYTF. CDR3 in DNA: TGTGCCAGCAGCTCCCCAGTGGGAGGGAACCATGGCTACACCTTC.

This clone was counted ten times or more. This rearrangement joins TRBV18 to TRBJ1-4; TRBD1 might be the D (5 bases). The CDR3 contains 15 residues. Trimming shortened V by 3 bases and J by 5 bases, and 13 bases separated the two germline ends. Germline V gene lookup returns CDR1 KGHSH and CDR2 LQKENI. This chain's CDR3 is CASSPQGRSNEKLFF. DNA for the CDR3: TGTGCCAGCTCACCCCAGGGACGATCGAATGAAAAACTGTTTTTT.

Only a few counts were recorded for this clone. The chain employs TRBV6-2 or TRBV6-3 and TRBJ2-7, with 9 bases identical to TRBD2. V lost 6 bases and J lost 3; bases outside the gene matches: 3. CDR1 is MNHEY, CDR2 SVGEGT, per germline. This CDR3 comprises 13 residues. CDR3 DNA sequence: TGTGCCAGCAGGAGACTAGCGGACTACGAGCAGTACTTC. The encoded protein is CASRRLADYEQYF.

This clone was observed many times. A read error may produce the germline difference seen at one junction end. The gene calls are TRBV20-1 and TRBJ2-1, with 13 nucleotides matching TRBD2. In germline, CDR1 is DFQATT, CDR2 SNEGSKA (reference sequence). CDR3 length: 15 residues. The CDR3 is CSASPRTSGSSHGIF. CDR3 DNA sequence: TGCAGTGCTTCCCCCAGGACTAGCGGGAGTTCCCACGGGATCTTC.

A few counts support this clone. This chain links TRBV7-2 with TRBJ2-7; D unresolved. The germline V and J ends were trimmed by 4 bases and 3 bases, with 16 bases remaining between them. The V gene's germline CDR1 is SGHTA and CDR2 FQGNSA. The CDR3 has 15 amino acids. This CDR3 is CASSSAGSHLYEQYF. The CDR3 coding sequence is TGTGCCAGCAGCTCAGCCGGGTCACACCTCTACGAGCAGTACTTC.

This chain uses TRBV10-1 with TRBJ1-1; D is ambiguous. The V gene's germline CDR1 is WNHNN and CDR2 SYGVQD (reference sequence). Trimming stripped 0 bases from V and 7 bases from J, with 6 bases between. The CDR3 is made up of 12 amino acids. Written as DNA, the CDR3 is TGCGCCAGCAGTGAGTCTGGATTTGAAGCTTTCTTT. Protein sequence: CASSESGFEAFF.

The sample holds many counts of this clone. The junction departs from the called germline gene at one end, perhaps through a read error. The chain employs TRBV5-1 and TRBJ1-2; TRBD1 aligns across 7 bases. The CDR3 spans 13 residues. Germline V lookup: CDR1 SGHRS, CDR2 YFSETQ. CDR3 loop: CASSLKGTDQVNF. In nucleotides, the CDR3 is TGCGCCAGCAGCTTAAAAGGGACAGACCAGGTAAACTTC.

This clone was recorded many times. The chain is built from TRBV10-3 and TRBJ1-1; weak D call: TRBD1 (6 bases). Germline CDR1 reads ENHRY; CDR2 reads SYGVKD. Trimming removed 0 bases from V and 4 bases from J, with 9 bases in between. The CDR3 has 14 amino acids. This CDR3 reads CAISESGASTEAFF. CDR3 DNA: TGTGCCATCAGTGAGTCGGGGGCGAGCACTGAAGCTTTCTTT.

The genes are TRBV20-1 and TRBJ1-2; no clear D gene. CDR3 length: 12 amino acids. V lost 7 bases, J lost 0 bases, and 9 bases lay in between. Germline CDR1 and CDR2: DFQATT and SNEGSKA (reference sequence). Written as DNA, the CDR3 is TGCAGTGACAGCGAACCTAACTATGGCTACACCTTC. This encodes CSDSEPNYGYTF.

This clone was seen repeatedly, ten times or more. The chain carries TRBV29-1 and TRBJ2-7; D gene uncertain. V lost 6 bases, J lost 0 bases, and 9 bases lay in between. Looked up from germline, CDR1 is SQVTM and CDR2 is ANQGSEA. This CDR3 is built from 12 residues. In DNA form, the CDR3 reads TGCAGCGTCGTCGTTCCCTCCTACGAGCAGTACTTC. Amino acids: CSVVVPSYEQYF.